These T cell receptor beta chains were read from a single sample in a study of blood T cell repertoires in COVID-19. The assay was immunoSEQ multiplex PCR, and TCRdb's table has in-frame clones only and misses some. The sample records 150,000 to 200,000 clones, around four fifths being singletons. The sample comprised peripheral blood. The receptors originated from a woman of 80 years or more with COVID-19, enrolled during active disease. Each CDR3 is given with its conserved first and last residue. Fields, in order: clone size, D gene, V gene, CDR3 length, J gene, CDR3 DNA, CDR3 protein. A D gene is named only where the DNA matches it firmly. For some rows the clone size is stated as once, few or many, or as a class when expanded; others skip it.

>once|TRBD1|TRBV11-1|15|TRBJ2-1
TGTGCCAGCAGCCTCCGGGGGACAGGCAGCGATGAGCAGTTCTTC
CASSLRGTGSDEQFF
>NA|NA|TRBV3-1/TRBV3-2|14|TRBJ1-1
TGTGCCAGCAGCCAGGGCTCCGGGAGATCTGAAGCTTTCTTT
CASSQGSGRSEAFF
>NA|TRBD1|TRBV2|14|TRBJ1-5
TGTGCCAGCAGGAGGACAGGTAGCAATCAGCCCCAGCATTTT
CASRRTGSNQPQHF
>NA|TRBD1|TRBV28|15|TRBJ1-1
TGTGCCAGCACCTCTCCCGGGACAGGGAACACTGAAGCTTTCTTT
CASTSPGTGNTEAFF
>NA|NA|TRBV18|13|TRBJ1-3
TGTGCCAGCTCTGCGGAGACTGGAAACACCATATATTTT
CASSAETGNTIYF
>NA|NA|TRBV27|15|TRBJ1-1
TGTGCCAGCAGCTCCCGGGACATCATGAACACTGAAGCTTTCTTT
CASSSRDIMNTEAFF
>NA|NA|TRBV6-5|15|TRBJ1-5
TGTGCCAGCAGCCGACTCGTGGGTCGAAATCAGCCCCAGCATTTT
CASSRLVGRNQPQHF
>few|NA|TRBV2|12|TRBJ1-3
TGTGCCAGCAGGGAGACTCGAAACACCATATATTTT
CASRETRNTIYF
>NA|NA|TRBV2|12|TRBJ2-7
TGTGCCAGCAGTACAGGACGTCGCGAGCAGTACTTC
CASSTGRREQYF
>once|NA|TRBV28|14|TRBJ1-2
TGTGCCAGCAATTGGCCGGGACAAAACTATGGCTACACCTTC
CASNWPGQNYGYTF
>NA|NA|TRBV5-1|16|TRBJ2-4
TGCGCCAGCAGCTTGGATCAGGGACTAGCCAAAAACATTCAGTACTTC
CASSLDQGLAKNIQYF
>NA|NA|TRBV5-4|14|TRBJ2-5
TGTGCCAGCAGCTTGAAAAGGGGGCAAGAGACCCAGTACTTC
CASSLKRGQETQYF
>NA|NA|TRBV27|12|TRBJ1-6
TGTGCCAGTCGGCAGGGCCAGTCACCCCTCCACTTT
CASRQGQSPLHF
>NA|NA|TRBV18|14|TRBJ1-1
TGTGCCAGCTCACCGCAGGGTGGGACAACTGAAGCTTTCTTT
CASSPQGGTTEAFF
>NA|NA|TRBV5-1|13|TRBJ2-1
TGCGCCAGCAGGCCCAGCGGTTACAATGAGCAGTTCTTC
CASRPSGYNEQFF
>few|TRBD1|TRBV28|14|TRBJ1-2
TGTGCCAGCAGTCTGGGACAGGGCCTCTATGGCTACACCTTC
CASSLGQGLYGYTF
>NA|TRBD1|TRBV6-5|16|TRBJ2-2
TGTGCCAGCAGTTCCACCGGGACAGGGGGTGGCGGGGAGCTGTTTTTT
CASSSTGTGGGGELFF
>NA|NA|TRBV7-2|14|TRBJ2-4
TGTGCCAGCAGCCCCCAAGAGGCCAAAAACATTCAGTACTTC
CASSPQEAKNIQYF
>NA|NA|TRBV21-1|14|TRBJ1-2
TGTGCCAGCAACCCTCAGGGGGCGCTTACCGGCTACACCTTC
CASNPQGALTGYTF
>NA|NA|TRBV11-3|13|TRBJ2-3
TGTGCCAGCAGCCCCGGTAGTGAGGCTACGCAGTATTTT
CASSPGSEATQYF
>NA|TRBD2|TRBV5-4|15|TRBJ2-5
TGTGCCAGCAGCTTGAATAGTGGGAGGGAAGAGACCCAGTACTTC
CASSLNSGREETQYF
>NA|NA|TRBV3-1/TRBV3-2|14|TRBJ1-2
TGTGCCAGCAGAACAGGGTTGGGTTCGGGTGGCTACACCTTC
CASRTGLGSGGYTF
>NA|NA|TRBV2|10|TRBJ1-2
TGTGCCAGCACCCAGGCGGGCTACACCTTC
CASTQAGYTF
>NA|NA|TRBV7-8|17|TRBJ1-5
TGTGCCAGCAGCTTAGCGCAGGCAGGCTTAGGCAATCAGCCCCAGCATTTT
CASSLAQAGLGNQPQHF
>NA|TRBD2|TRBV25-1|16|TRBJ2-5
TGTGCCAGCGGACTAGCGGGGGGTTCGTTGGGAGAGACCCAGTACTTC
CASGLAGGSLGETQYF
>NA|NA|TRBV20-1|9|TRBJ1-2
TGCAGTGCTACCCCGGGGAGGCCCTTC
CSATPGRPF
>NA|NA|TRBV5-6|13|TRBJ1-4
TGTGCCAGCAGCGGAACAGAAAATGAAAAACTGTTTTTT
CASSGTENEKLFF
>NA|TRBD1|TRBV18|15|TRBJ1-2
TGTGCCAGCTCACCGAGACAGGGCTCTAACTATGGCTACACCTTC
CASSPRQGSNYGYTF
>NA|NA|TRBV5-6|15|TRBJ1-2
TGTGCCAGCAGCCGATCCCGGGGGGGTAACTATGGCTACACCTTC
CASSRSRGGNYGYTF
>NA|NA|TRBV11-2|12|TRBJ1-1
TGTGCCAGCAGCTTAGAGTTCTCTGAAGCTTTCTTT
CASSLEFSEAFF
>NA|TRBD2|TRBV9|15|TRBJ2-1
TGTGCCAGCTCCGTAGCGGGTCTCTCTTACAATGAGCAGTTCTTC
CASSVAGLSYNEQFF
>NA|NA|TRBV9|15|TRBJ2-7
TGTGCCAGCAGCGTAGGCGGAGAGAGCTCCTACGAGCAGTACTTC
CASSVGGESSYEQYF
>NA|TRBD1|TRBV18|15|TRBJ1-1
TGTGCCAGTCTCCTCGGGGCAGGGGGGATCACTGAAGCTTTCTTT
CASLLGAGGITEAFF
>NA|TRBD1|TRBV7-6|16|TRBJ1-1
TGTGCCAGCAGCTCAGGATTCGGACAGGGGTACACTGAAGCTTTCTTT
CASSSGFGQGYTEAFF
>NA|NA|TRBV5-4|13|TRBJ1-2
TGTGCCAGCAGCTTCGGGGGTGACTCTGGCTACACCTTC
CASSFGGDSGYTF
>NA|NA|TRBV19|13|TRBJ2-4
TGTGCCACCGGTGTGGGGATGCGGGACATTCAGTACTTC
CATGVGMRDIQYF
>NA|NA|TRBV2|15|TRBJ1-3
TGTGCCAGCAAACCGAACGAGAGCTCTGGAAACACCATATATTTT
CASKPNESSGNTIYF
>NA|NA|TRBV7-5|14|TRBJ1-1
TGTGCCAGAAGCTTAGACACGCTGAACACTGAAGCTTTCTTT
CARSLDTLNTEAFF
>NA|TRBD1|TRBV19|15|TRBJ2-5
TGTGCCAGCCTCGAGACAGGGGGTTATCAAGAGACCCAGTACTTC
CASLETGGYQETQYF
>NA|TRBD1|TRBV5-8|16|TRBJ2-4
TGTGCCAGCAAACCCACGGACAGGGGGCGCGGAAACATTCAGTACTTC
CASKPTDRGRGNIQYF
>NA|NA|TRBV2|13|TRBJ1-2
TGTGCCAGCAGTGTTATGGAGGAAAATGGCTACACCTTC
CASSVMEENGYTF
>once|NA|TRBV7-8|17|TRBJ1-4
TGTGCCAGCAGCTTGTTTTTAAAGCGGCCCCCAGATGAAAAACTGTTTTTT
CASSLFLKRPPDEKLFF
>NA|NA|TRBV5-1|15|TRBJ2-3
TGCGCCAGCAGCTTGCGGGGGGCTTCCGCAGATACGCAGTATTTT
CASSLRGASADTQYF
>NA|NA|TRBV5-6|14|TRBJ1-6
TGTGCCAGCAGCTTGGACAGGGAAGATTCACCCCTCCACTTT
CASSLDREDSPLHF
>NA|TRBD1|TRBV9|16|TRBJ1-6
TGTGCCAGCAGCGTAAGTTCCGGGACAGAGAGTGTTACCCTCCACTTT
CASSVSSGTESVTLHF
>large|NA|TRBV6-5|13|TRBJ1-5
TGTGCCAGCAGTTACTGGGAGGGGCAGCCCCAGCATTTT
CASSYWEGQPQHF
>NA|NA|TRBV4-2|15|TRBJ1-1
TGTGCCAGCAGCCAAGATAATGGGCTGAACACTGAAGCTTTCTTT
CASSQDNGLNTEAFF
>NA|NA|TRBV9|18|TRBJ1-3
TGTGCCAGCAGCGTAGGTCCAGGAGGGACGGCGGACCAGAACACCATATATTTT
CASSVGPGGTADQNTIYF